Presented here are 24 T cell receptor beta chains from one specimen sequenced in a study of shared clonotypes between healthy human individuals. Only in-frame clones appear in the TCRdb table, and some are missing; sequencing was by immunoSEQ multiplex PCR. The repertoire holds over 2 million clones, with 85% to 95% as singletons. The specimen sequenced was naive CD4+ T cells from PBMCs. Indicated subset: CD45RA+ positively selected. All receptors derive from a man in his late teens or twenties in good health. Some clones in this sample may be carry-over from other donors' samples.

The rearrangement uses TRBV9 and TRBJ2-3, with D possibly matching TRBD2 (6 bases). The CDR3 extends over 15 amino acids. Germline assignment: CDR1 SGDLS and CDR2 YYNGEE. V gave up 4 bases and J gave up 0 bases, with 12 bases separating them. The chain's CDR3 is CASSPSLASTDTQYF. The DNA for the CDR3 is TGTGCCAGCAGCCCTTCCCTAGCGAGCACAGATACGCAGTATTTT.

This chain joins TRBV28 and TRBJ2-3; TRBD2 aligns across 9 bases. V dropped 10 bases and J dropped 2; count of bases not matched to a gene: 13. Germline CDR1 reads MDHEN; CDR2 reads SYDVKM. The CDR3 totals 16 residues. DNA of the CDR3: TGTGCCACCTCCTTTTGGCTAGCGGGATCCACAGATACGCAGTATTTT. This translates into CATSFWLAGSTDTQYF.

The CDR3 spells CASSEGQAHGEQYF. CDR3 coding DNA: TGTGCCAGCAGTGAAGGCCAGGCACACGGGGAGCAGTACTTC. The chain employs TRBV6-1 and TRBJ2-7; no clear D. Looked up from germline, CDR1 is MNHNS and CDR2 is SASEGT. Deletions cut 1 base from V and 7 bases from J, with 14 bases between. The CDR3 contains 14 residues.

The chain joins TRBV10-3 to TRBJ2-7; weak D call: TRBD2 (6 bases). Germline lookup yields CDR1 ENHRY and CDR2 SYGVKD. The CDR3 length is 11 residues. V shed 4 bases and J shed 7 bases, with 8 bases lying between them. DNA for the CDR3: TGTGCCATCAGTGCGGCGGGGGAGCAGTACTTC. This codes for CAISAAGEQYF.

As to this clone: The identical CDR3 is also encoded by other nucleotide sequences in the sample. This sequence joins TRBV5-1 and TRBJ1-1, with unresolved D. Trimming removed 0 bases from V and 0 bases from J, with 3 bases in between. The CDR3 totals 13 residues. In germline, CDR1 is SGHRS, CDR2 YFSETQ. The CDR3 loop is CASSLGMNTEAFF. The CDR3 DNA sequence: TGCGCCAGCAGCTTGGGAATGAACACTGAAGCTTTCTTT.

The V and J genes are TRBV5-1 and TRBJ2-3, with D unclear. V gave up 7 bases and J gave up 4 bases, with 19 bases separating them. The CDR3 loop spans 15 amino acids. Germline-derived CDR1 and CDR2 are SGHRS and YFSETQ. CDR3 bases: TGCGCCAGCCGGTTTTTCCCAAGAGGCCCAGATACGCAGTATTTT. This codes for CASRFFPRGPDTQYF.

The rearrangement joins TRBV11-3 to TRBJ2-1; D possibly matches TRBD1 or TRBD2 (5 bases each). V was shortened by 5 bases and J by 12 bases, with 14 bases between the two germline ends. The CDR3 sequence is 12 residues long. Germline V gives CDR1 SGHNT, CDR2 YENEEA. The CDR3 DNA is TGTGCCAGCAGCCAAGGACTCGACAGGCAGTTCTTC. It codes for CASSQGLDRQFF.

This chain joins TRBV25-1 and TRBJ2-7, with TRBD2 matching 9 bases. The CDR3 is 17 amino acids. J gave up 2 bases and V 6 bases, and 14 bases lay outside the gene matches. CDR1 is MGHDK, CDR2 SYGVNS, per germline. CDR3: CASSPNGAGGRTYEQYF. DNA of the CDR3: TGTGCCAGCAGCCCTAATGGAGCGGGAGGTAGGACCTACGAGCAGTACTTC.

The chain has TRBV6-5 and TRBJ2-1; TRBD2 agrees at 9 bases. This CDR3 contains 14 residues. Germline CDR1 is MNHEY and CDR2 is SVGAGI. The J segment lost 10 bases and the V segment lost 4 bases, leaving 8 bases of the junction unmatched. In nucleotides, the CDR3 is TGTGCCAGCAGTTCGCTAGCGGGAAAGAGCGAGCAGTTCTTC. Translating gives CASSSLAGKSEQFF.

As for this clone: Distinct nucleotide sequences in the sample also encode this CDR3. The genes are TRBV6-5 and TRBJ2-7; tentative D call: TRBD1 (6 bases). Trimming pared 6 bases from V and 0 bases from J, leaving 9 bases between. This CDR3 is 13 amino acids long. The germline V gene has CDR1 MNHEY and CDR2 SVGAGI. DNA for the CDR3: TGTGCCAGCAGAGACAGGAGCTCCTACGAGCAGTACTTC. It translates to CASRDRSSYEQYF.

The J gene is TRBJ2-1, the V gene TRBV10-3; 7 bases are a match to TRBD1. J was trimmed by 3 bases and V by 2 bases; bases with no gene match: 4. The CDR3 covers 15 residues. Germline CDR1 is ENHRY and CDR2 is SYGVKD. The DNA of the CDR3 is TGTGCCATCAGTGAGAACAGGGGAAACTACAATGAGCAGTTCTTC. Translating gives CAISENRGNYNEQFF.

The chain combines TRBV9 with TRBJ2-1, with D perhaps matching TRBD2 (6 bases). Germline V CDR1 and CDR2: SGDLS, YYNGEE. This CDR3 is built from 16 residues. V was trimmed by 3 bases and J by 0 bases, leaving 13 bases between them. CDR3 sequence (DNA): TGTGCCAGCAGCGCCGTATTAGCGGACTCCTACAATGAGCAGTTCTTC. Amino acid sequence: CASSAVLADSYNEQFF. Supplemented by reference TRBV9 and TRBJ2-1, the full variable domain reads DSGVTQTPKHLITATGQRVTLRCSPRSGDLSVYWYQQSLDQGLQFLIQYYNGEERAKGNILERFSAQQFPDLHSELNLSSLELGDSALYFCASSAVLADSYNEQFFGPGTRLTVL.

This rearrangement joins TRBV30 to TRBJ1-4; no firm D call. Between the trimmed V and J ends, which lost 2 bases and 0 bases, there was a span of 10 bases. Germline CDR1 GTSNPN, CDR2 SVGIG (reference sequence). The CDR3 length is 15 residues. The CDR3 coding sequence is TGTGCCTGGAGTTGGGGAGGTGCAACTAATGAAAAACTGTTTTTT. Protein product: CAWSWGGATNEKLFF.

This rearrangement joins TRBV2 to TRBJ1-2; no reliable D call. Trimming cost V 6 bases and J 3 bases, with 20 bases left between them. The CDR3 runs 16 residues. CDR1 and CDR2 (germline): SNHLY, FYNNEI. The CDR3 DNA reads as TGTGCCAGCAGGGGATCGTACTTTGCGGCCCACTATGGCTACACCTTC. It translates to CASRGSYFAAHYGYTF.

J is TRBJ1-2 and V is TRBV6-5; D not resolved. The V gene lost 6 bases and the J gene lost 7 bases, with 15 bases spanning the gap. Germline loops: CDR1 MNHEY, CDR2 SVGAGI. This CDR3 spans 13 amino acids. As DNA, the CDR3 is TGTGCCAGCAGCCCGCTGCGGGCGGCTGGCTACACCTTC. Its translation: CASSPLRAAGYTF.

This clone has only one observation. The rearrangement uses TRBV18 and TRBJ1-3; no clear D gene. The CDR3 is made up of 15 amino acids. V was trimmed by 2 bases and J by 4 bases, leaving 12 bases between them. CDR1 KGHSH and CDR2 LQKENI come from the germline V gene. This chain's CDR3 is CASSPGPLLGNTIYF. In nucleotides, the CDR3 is TGTGCCAGCTCACCAGGACCCCTACTAGGAAACACCATATATTTT. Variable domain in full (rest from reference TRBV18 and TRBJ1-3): NAGVMQNPRHLVRRRGQEARLRCSPMKGHSHVYWYRQLPEEGLKFMVYLQKENIIDESGMPKERFSAEFPKEGPSILRIQQVVRGDSAAYFCASSPGPLLGNTIYFGEGSWLTVV.

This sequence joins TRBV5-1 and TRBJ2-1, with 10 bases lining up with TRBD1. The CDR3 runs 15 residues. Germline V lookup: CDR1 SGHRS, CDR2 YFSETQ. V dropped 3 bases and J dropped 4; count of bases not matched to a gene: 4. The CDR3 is CASSSDRGEYNEQFF. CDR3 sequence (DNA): TGCGCCAGCAGCTCGGACAGGGGGGAGTACAATGAGCAGTTCTTC.

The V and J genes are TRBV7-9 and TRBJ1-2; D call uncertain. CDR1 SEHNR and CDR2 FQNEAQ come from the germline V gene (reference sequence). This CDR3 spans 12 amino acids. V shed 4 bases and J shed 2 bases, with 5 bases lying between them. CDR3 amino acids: CASSSPNYGYTF. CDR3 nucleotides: TGTGCCAGCAGCTCTCCCAACTATGGCTACACCTTC.

CDR3 sequence: CASSIWGTSGRATYNEQFF. DNA of the CDR3: TGTGCCAGTAGTATATGGGGGACTAGCGGGAGGGCTACCTACAATGAGCAGTTCTTC. The rearrangement links TRBV19 to TRBJ2-1, with 16 bases matching TRBD2. The CDR3 runs 19 residues. The germline gives CDR1 LNHDA, CDR2 SQIVND (reference sequence). J was trimmed by 2 bases and V by 2 bases; bases with no gene match: 6.

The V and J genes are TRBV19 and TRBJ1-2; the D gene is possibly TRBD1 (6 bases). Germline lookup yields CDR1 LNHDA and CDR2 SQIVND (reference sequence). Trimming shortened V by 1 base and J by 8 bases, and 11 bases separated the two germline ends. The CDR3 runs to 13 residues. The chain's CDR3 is CASSIVDRGGYTF. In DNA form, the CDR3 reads TGTGCCAGTAGTATAGTGGACAGAGGGGGCTACACCTTC. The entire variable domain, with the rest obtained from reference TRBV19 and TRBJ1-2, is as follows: DGGITQSPKYLFRKEGQNVTLSCEQNLNHDAMYWYRQDPGQGLRLIYYSQIVNDFQKGDIAEGYSVSREKKESFPLTVTSAQKNPTAFYLCASSIVDRGGYTFGSGTRLTVV.

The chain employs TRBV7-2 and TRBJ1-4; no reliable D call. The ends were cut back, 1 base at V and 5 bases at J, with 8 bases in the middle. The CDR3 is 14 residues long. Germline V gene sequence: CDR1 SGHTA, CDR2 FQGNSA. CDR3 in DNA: TGTGCCAGCAGCTTAGAGAGGATCAATGAAAAACTGTTTTTT. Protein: CASSLERINEKLFF.

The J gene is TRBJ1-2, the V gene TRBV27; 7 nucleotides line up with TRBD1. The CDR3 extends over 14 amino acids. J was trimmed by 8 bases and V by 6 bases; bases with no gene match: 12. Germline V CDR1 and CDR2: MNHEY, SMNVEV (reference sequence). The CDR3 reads CASSTRQGERGYTF. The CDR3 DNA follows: TGTGCCAGCAGCACCAGGCAGGGGGAAAGGGGCTACACCTTC.

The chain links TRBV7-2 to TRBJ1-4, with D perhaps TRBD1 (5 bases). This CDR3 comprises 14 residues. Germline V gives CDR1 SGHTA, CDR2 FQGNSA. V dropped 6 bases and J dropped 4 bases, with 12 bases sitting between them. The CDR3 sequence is CASSFDGGNEKLFF. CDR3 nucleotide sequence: TGTGCCAGCAGTTTCGATGGGGGTAATGAAAAACTGTTTTTT.

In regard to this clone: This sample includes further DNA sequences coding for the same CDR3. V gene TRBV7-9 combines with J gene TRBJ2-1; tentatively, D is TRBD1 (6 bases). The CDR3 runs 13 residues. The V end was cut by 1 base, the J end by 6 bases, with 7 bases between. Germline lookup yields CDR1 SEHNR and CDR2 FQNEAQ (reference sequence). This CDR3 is CASSLVGGNEQFF. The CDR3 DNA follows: TGTGCCAGCAGCTTAGTAGGGGGCAATGAGCAGTTCTTC.